This TCR beta chain was recorded in a study of cytomegalovirus exposure and HLA in healthy donors. General study findings and limits: TCR beta chains associated with HLA were, in a later analysis, more clonally expanded than equally common others. Presence/absence analyses rested on an assumption that sequencing depth was roughly uniform across donors. Rarity characterized most TCR sequences, yet some public TCRs appeared in many donors.

Notes on this clone: Its antigen is as yet unknown.

The study ran its PCR with 60 Vbeta and 13 Jbeta primers. Sequencing was performed with immunoSEQ multiplex PCR; in TCRdb, only in-frame clones are kept and a portion is missing. The table records some 76,000 clones, more than 80% of them present only once. Donors likely had unrecorded immune exposures despite being nominally healthy when sampled. Trimming took 8 bases from V and 1 from J, leaving 11 bases between them. The CDR3 loop spans 13 amino acids. Germline-derived CDR1 and CDR2 are SNHLY and FYNNEI. Sequencing was done on a sample of PBMCs. This receptor was identified in a woman aged 25 to 39 in good health and CMV-seronegative. The gene calls are TRBV2 and TRBJ2-5; no firm D call. CDR3 loop: CASARGSQETQYF. CDR3 DNA sequence: TGTGCCAGCGCTAGAGGCAGCCAAGAGACCCAGTACTTC.